One and the same sample provided the 2 T cell receptor beta chains below, sequenced in a study of OX40 agonist ivuxolimab in advanced cancers. Profiled with immunoSEQ multiplex PCR; TCRdb holds only in-frame clones, not every one. Altogether approximately 45,000 clones are present, about 90% being singletons, with the ten largest covering more than 12%. This specimen consisted of CD4+ or CD8+ T cells sorted from blood, obtained in a trial of the OX40 agonist ivuxolimab. These receptors were taken from an adult with an advanced solid tumor such as melanoma, head and neck, liver or kidney cancer.

The gene calls are TRBV19 and TRBJ2-1, with D perhaps matching TRBD1 or TRBD2 (5 bases each). CDR3 size: 14 residues. Trimming cost V 3 bases and J 7 bases, with 13 bases left between them. Germline-derived CDR1 and CDR2 are LNHDA and SQIVND (reference sequence). CDR3 loop: CASSIVGPPNEQFF. The CDR3 nucleotides read TGTGCCAGTAGTATTGTGGGACCTCCGAATGAGCAGTTCTTC.

The genes are TRBV5-1 and TRBJ2-1; D is ambiguous. The CDR3 contains 11 residues. The germline CDR1 and CDR2 sequences are SGHRS and YFSETQ. V was clipped by 1 base and J by 5 bases, with 1 base between them. The CDR3 loop reads CASSLNNEQFF. The CDR3 DNA sequence: TGCGCCAGCAGCTTGAACAATGAGCAGTTCTTC.